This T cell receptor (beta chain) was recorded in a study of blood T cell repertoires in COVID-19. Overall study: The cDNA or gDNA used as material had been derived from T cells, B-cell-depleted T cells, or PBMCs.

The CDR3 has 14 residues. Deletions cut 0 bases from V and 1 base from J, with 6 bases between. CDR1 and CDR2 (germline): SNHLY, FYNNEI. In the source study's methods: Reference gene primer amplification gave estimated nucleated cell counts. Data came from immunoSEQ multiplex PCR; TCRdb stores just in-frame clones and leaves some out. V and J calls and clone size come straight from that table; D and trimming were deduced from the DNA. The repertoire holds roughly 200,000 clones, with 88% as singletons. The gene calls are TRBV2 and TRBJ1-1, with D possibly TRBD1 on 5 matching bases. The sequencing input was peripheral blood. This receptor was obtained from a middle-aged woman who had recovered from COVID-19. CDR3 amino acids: CASSEAGANTEAFF. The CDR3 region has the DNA TGTGCCAGCAGTGAAGCAGGGGCGAACACTGAAGCTTTCTTT.